The clone carrying this T cell receptor (beta chain) was observed a few times. What it binds is unknown. This record comes from a study of T-cell memory formation after mild COVID-19. Overall study: In these data, TCR clusters were largely donor specific. Notes on the study in general: Some responding clones appeared in pre-infection memory, suggesting cross-reactive memory joined.

Libraries for TCRalpha and TCRbeta carried sample barcodes and unique molecular identifiers via 5'RACE. TCRdb called the 5' RACE reads again in MiXCR, with one record for every CDR3 protein. The sample has around 150,000 distinct CDR3 sequences; around a third are singletons. With 8 bases removed from V and 5 bases from J, the gap between germline ends came to 13 bases. The length of the CDR3 is 11 residues. Germline V gene sequence: CDR1 DFQATT, CDR2 SNEGSKA (reference sequence). The receptor's source is an adult woman who had mild COVID-19 (a few samples of this study predate the infection). Cell type and time point are not known. The sequencing input was PBMCs or a T cell subset sorted from them (not recorded which). The rearrangement uses TRBV20-1 and TRBJ2-7; weak D call: TRBD1 (6 bases). The CDR3 loop reads CSPKQGNEQYF. As DNA, the CDR3 is TGCAGTCCAAAACAGGGTAACGAGCAGTACTTC.